The rows below give T cell receptor beta chains drawn from one sample of a study of shared clonotypes between healthy human individuals. TCRdb keeps only in-frame clones here, not all; method: immunoSEQ multiplex PCR. The sample holds 950,000 to 1,300,000 clones, around 76% seen once. What was sequenced was memory CD4+ T cells sorted from blood. The origin of the receptors is a man in his late teens or twenties in good health. The CDR3 runs from the conserved cysteine through the conserved F or W. The D gene is left open where the match is weak. Rows may omit the clone size; those that give it use once, few, many or a size class.

J gene: TRBJ1-6; D gene: -; V gene: TRBV2; clone size: -; CDR3 DNA: TGTGCCAGCAGATTAACAGGTTTGAATTCACCCCTCCACTTT; CDR3 protein: CASRLTGLNSPLHF
J gene: TRBJ2-3; D gene: TRBD2; V gene: TRBV5-1; clone size: -; CDR3 DNA: TGCGCCAGCAGCTCATTAGCGGGGGGAACAGATACGCAGTATTTT; CDR3 protein: CASSSLAGGTDTQYF
J gene: TRBJ1-2; D gene: -; V gene: TRBV30; clone size: -; CDR3 DNA: TGTGCCTGGAGTGGGGACTCCTCTAACTATGGCTACACCTTC; CDR3 protein: CAWSGDSSNYGYTF
J gene: TRBJ2-7; D gene: -; V gene: TRBV6-1; clone size: -; CDR3 DNA: TGTGCCAGCAGTCGAAAGAACTACGAGCAGTACTTC; CDR3 protein: CASSRKNYEQYF
J gene: TRBJ2-7; D gene: -; V gene: TRBV6-5; clone size: -; CDR3 DNA: TGTGCCAGCAGTGTCAGGGGCCCAGACTACGAGCAGTACTTC; CDR3 protein: CASSVRGPDYEQYF
J gene: TRBJ2-7; D gene: -; V gene: TRBV18; clone size: few; CDR3 DNA: TGTGCCAGCTCACCCCCCCACCTCGGGGTCTACGAGCAGTACTTC; CDR3 protein: CASSPPHLGVYEQYF
J gene: TRBJ2-2; D gene: TRBD2; V gene: TRBV5-1; clone size: -; CDR3 DNA: TGCGCCAGCAGCCCGAGACTAGCGGGAGGTCTTGGCGGGGAGCTGTTTTTT; CDR3 protein: CASSPRLAGGLGGELFF
J gene: TRBJ2-2; D gene: -; V gene: TRBV5-1; clone size: many; CDR3 DNA: TGCGCCAGCAGCCCCGGGACACCAGGAGGAAGGCTGTTTTTT; CDR3 protein: CASSPGTPGGRLFF
J gene: TRBJ1-2; D gene: -; V gene: TRBV4-3; clone size: -; CDR3 DNA: TGCGCCAGCAGCCAAGAAAGGGGATTAGGCTACACCTTC; CDR3 protein: CASSQERGLGYTF
J gene: TRBJ1-5; D gene: -; V gene: TRBV4-1; clone size: -; CDR3 DNA: TGCGCCAGCAGCCAAGTGGGGAGCGGCAGCAATCAGCCCCAGCATTTT; CDR3 protein: CASSQVGSGSNQPQHF
J gene: TRBJ1-5; D gene: -; V gene: TRBV4-1; clone size: -; CDR3 DNA: TGCGCCAGCAGCCAAGACGAGACAGCCAACAATCAGCCCCAGCATTTT; CDR3 protein: CASSQDETANNQPQHF
J gene: TRBJ2-2; D gene: -; V gene: TRBV10-1; clone size: -; CDR3 DNA: TGCGCCAGCAGTGAGGGGGCCCAGCTCGGGGAGCTGTTTTTT; CDR3 protein: CASSEGAQLGELFF
J gene: TRBJ1-3; D gene: -; V gene: TRBV7-9; clone size: -; CDR3 DNA: TGTGCCAGCAGCTTCGCGGGGAGTTGGAACACCATATATTTT; CDR3 protein: CASSFAGSWNTIYF
J gene: TRBJ1-2; D gene: -; V gene: TRBV4-3; clone size: -; CDR3 DNA: TGCGCCAGCAGCCAAGATTCAGGGTCTTTCTCTGGCTACACCTTC; CDR3 protein: CASSQDSGSFSGYTF
J gene: TRBJ1-3; D gene: -; V gene: TRBV7-8; clone size: -; CDR3 DNA: TGTGCCAGCAGCTTAGCGAGGACAGCTGGAAACACCATATATTTT; CDR3 protein: CASSLARTAGNTIYF
J gene: TRBJ2-2; D gene: -; V gene: TRBV7-2; clone size: many; CDR3 DNA: TGTGCCAGCAGCTTAGTGCAGTTGAGGACCGGGGAGCTGTTTTTT; CDR3 protein: CASSLVQLRTGELFF
J gene: TRBJ2-2; D gene: -; V gene: TRBV2; clone size: -; CDR3 DNA: TGTGCCAGCATGTGGCGGGGTATTTTCGGGGAGCTGTTTTTT; CDR3 protein: CASMWRGIFGELFF
J gene: TRBJ2-5; D gene: TRBD2; V gene: TRBV10-3; clone size: -; CDR3 DNA: TGTGCCATCAGCCGACTAGCGGGGGGAGAGACCCAGTACTTC; CDR3 protein: CAISRLAGGETQYF
J gene: TRBJ1-4; D gene: -; V gene: TRBV7-2; clone size: -; CDR3 DNA: TGTGCCAGCAGTCCAATGAGGACGGGGGAAAAACTGTTTTTT; CDR3 protein: CASSPMRTGEKLFF
J gene: TRBJ2-7; D gene: -; V gene: TRBV20-1; clone size: -; CDR3 DNA: TGCAGTGCTAGCCGTGGCTACGAGCAGTACTTC; CDR3 protein: CSASRGYEQYF
J gene: TRBJ2-3; D gene: -; V gene: TRBV11-2; clone size: -; CDR3 DNA: TGTGCCAGCAGCTCAAATCTACGATTGGATACGCAGTATTTT; CDR3 protein: CASSSNLRLDTQYF
J gene: TRBJ2-7; D gene: -; V gene: TRBV5-1; clone size: once; CDR3 DNA: TGCGCCAGCAGCTTCCAAGGAACCGGCTACGAGCAGTACTTC; CDR3 protein: CASSFQGTGYEQYF
J gene: TRBJ2-2; D gene: -; V gene: TRBV7-2; clone size: -; CDR3 DNA: TGTGCCAGCAGCTTACTCTTACAGGGAACCGGGGAGCTGTTTTTT; CDR3 protein: CASSLLLQGTGELFF
J gene: TRBJ1-1; D gene: -; V gene: TRBV29-1; clone size: -; CDR3 DNA: TGCAGCGTTGAAGGAGGCTTGACAGTGAACACTGAAGCTTTCTTT; CDR3 protein: CSVEGGLTVNTEAFF
J gene: TRBJ1-1; D gene: TRBD1; V gene: TRBV6-5; clone size: -; CDR3 DNA: TGTGCCAGCAGCTATCGCGCGGACAGGGCCACTGAAGCTTTCTTT; CDR3 protein: CASSYRADRATEAFF
J gene: TRBJ1-1; D gene: -; V gene: TRBV7-9; clone size: few; CDR3 DNA: TGTGCCAGCACCTCAGGCTTGAACACTGAAGCTTTCTTT; CDR3 protein: CASTSGLNTEAFF
J gene: TRBJ2-5; D gene: TRBD1; V gene: TRBV11-2; clone size: -; CDR3 DNA: TGTGCCAGCAGCTACACAGGGGGCGCGGGGGAGACCCAGTACTTC; CDR3 protein: CASSYTGGAGETQYF